Shown below are 9 T cell receptor beta chains from a single sample sequenced in a study of T cells in Graves' hyperthyroidism and ophthalmopathy. Researchers took RNA transcripts and amplified the TCR beta CDR3 regions from them. Carried out on the TCR CDR3, a first-round RT-PCR used the HTBI primer set. TCRdb reprocessed the multiplex PCR reads with MiXCR, giving one entry per CDR3 protein. The sample carries about half a million distinct CDR3 sequences, 15% to 20% recorded once. Sequenced input: blood. These receptors were collected from a man in his forties with Graves' ophthalmopathy.

The chain links TRBV14 to TRBJ2-7; D call uncertain. V was pared by 5 bases and J by 2 bases, with 7 bases between. Germline-derived CDR1 and CDR2 are SGHDN and FVKESK. This CDR3 is 12 amino acids long. CDR3 coding DNA: TGTGCCAGCAGCGCCTGGGCCTACGAGCAGTACTTC. This sequence encodes CASSAWAYEQYF.

The chain is built from TRBV20-1 and TRBJ2-3, with 10 nucleotides matching TRBD2. Germline-derived CDR1 and CDR2 are DFQATT and SNEGSKA (reference sequence). V was pared by 6 bases and J by 6 bases, with 9 bases of the junction left unmatched. The CDR3 has 14 residues. DNA for the CDR3: TGCAGTGCCGCGAGCGGGGGGGCCGGGGATACGCAGTATTTT. Translation: CSAASGGAGDTQYF.

This clonotype was counted many times. J is TRBJ2-2 and V is TRBV11-2, with 7 bases fitting TRBD2. V lost 5 bases to trimming and J lost 3 bases; unmatched junction nucleotides: 9. The germline V gene has CDR1 SGHAT and CDR2 FQNNGV. The CDR3 totals 16 residues. CDR3 residues: CASSPPAGEDTGELFF. CDR3 nucleotide sequence: TGTGCCAGCAGCCCACCCGCGGGAGAGGACACCGGGGAGCTGTTTTTT. The full variable domain, in which reference TRBV11-2 and TRBJ2-2 provide the parts outside the CDR3, is EAGVAQSPRYKIIEKRQSVAFWCNPISGHATLYWYQQILGQGPKLLIQFQNNGVVDDSQLPKDRFSAERLKGVDSTLKIQPAKLEDSAVYLCASSPPAGEDTGELFFGEGSRLTVL.

This clonotype was observed at least ten times. The chain carries TRBV30 and TRBJ2-7, with 10 bases fitting TRBD1. This CDR3 is 14 amino acids long. V lost 2 bases and J lost 3; bases outside the gene matches: 4. Germline V gene data show CDR1 as GTSNPN and CDR2 as SVGIG (reference sequence). This CDR3 reads CAWSKTGGRYEQYF. In DNA form, the CDR3 reads TGTGCCTGGAGTAAGACAGGGGGCCGCTACGAGCAGTACTTC.

About this clonotype: Germline is not matched at one junction end, which may reflect a read error. This sequence joins TRBV11-2 and TRBJ2-5; D ambiguous. Germline CDR1 reads SGHAT; CDR2 reads FQNNGV. The CDR3 has 13 amino acids. The CDR3 nucleotides are TGTGCCAGCAGTGCCGAGGCGGAAGAGACCCGGTACTTC. Amino acid sequence: CASSAEAEETRYF.

This clonotype was detected ten times or more. The chain employs TRBV7-9 and TRBJ2-3, with 12 positions matching TRBD2. The CDR3 is 17 residues long. CDR1 SEHNR and CDR2 FQNEAQ come from the germline V gene (reference sequence). The J segment lost 1 base and the V segment lost 5 bases, leaving 7 bases of the junction unmatched. The CDR3 loop reads CASSILAGGRGTDTQYF. For the CDR3, the DNA is TGTGCCAGCAGCATACTAGCGGGAGGTCGTGGCACAGATACGCAGTATTTT.

The genes are TRBV9 and TRBJ2-2; 7 bases agree with TRBD1. This CDR3 comprises 17 residues. The J segment lost 4 bases and the V segment lost 4 bases, leaving 13 bases of the junction unmatched. In germline, CDR1 is SGDLS, CDR2 YYNGEE. The CDR3 sequence is CASSNTQYRGRTGELFF. The CDR3 nucleotides are TGTGCCAGCAGCAACACCCAATACAGGGGACGCACCGGGGAGCTGTTTTTT.

This clonotype was seen a handful of times. The chain has TRBV5-5 and TRBJ1-6; 10 bases agree with TRBD1. The germline CDR1 and CDR2 sequences are SGHKS and YYEKEE (reference sequence). This CDR3 is built from 15 residues. The V and J ends lost 4 bases and 9 bases, in that order; junction bases with no gene match: 7. The CDR3, as DNA: TGTGCCAGCAGCGCCACCGGGACAGGGGTTTCACCCCTCCACTTT. As protein: CASSATGTGVSPLHF.

Concerning this clonotype: With a much larger clone just one base away, this may be a read error. The chain is built from TRBV2 and TRBJ1-1; 7 bases map to TRBD1. The CDR3 extends over 12 amino acids. The V segment lost 8 bases and the J segment 8 bases; nucleotides outside the gene matches: 8. CDR1 SNHLY and CDR2 FYNNEI come from the germline V gene. CDR3 DNA sequence: TGTGCCAGCGCTCGACAGGGAGGCGAAGCTTTCTTT. Protein sequence: CASARQGGEAFF.